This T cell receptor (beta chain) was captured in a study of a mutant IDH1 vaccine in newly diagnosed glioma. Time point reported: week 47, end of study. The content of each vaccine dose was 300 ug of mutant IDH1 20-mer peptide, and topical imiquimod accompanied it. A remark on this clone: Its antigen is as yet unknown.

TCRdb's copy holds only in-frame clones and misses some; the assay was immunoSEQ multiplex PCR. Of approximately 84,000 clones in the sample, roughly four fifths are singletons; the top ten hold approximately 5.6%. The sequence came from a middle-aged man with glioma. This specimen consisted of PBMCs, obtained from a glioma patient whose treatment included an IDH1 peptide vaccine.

Here the CDR3 DNA reads TGTGCCAGCAGCAGGACTAGCGGGGGGGCGGTAAATGAGCAGTTCTTC. Translating gives CASSRTSGGAVNEQFF. The chain uses TRBV7-2 and TRBJ2-1; 15 positions agree with TRBD2. Per germline, CDR1 SGHTA and CDR2 FQGNSA. This CDR3 spans 16 amino acids. After removal of 5 bases from V and 7 bases from J, the junction contained 6 bases not matched to a gene.